The clone carrying this T cell receptor beta chain appeared a few times. Germline CDR1 and CDR2: LGHNA and YNFKEQ. This CDR3 comprises 13 residues. Trimming shortened V by 4 bases and J by 3 bases, and 8 bases separated the two germline ends. The source of the sample is a study of regulatory T cells in long-lasting Graves disease. Noted time point: newly diagnosed GD, antithyroid drugs for less than 3 months. RNA extracted from PBMCs served as the sequencing template. In building TCR beta libraries, iRepertoire HTBI primers were used together with Arm-PCR of CDR3 regions. TCRdb ran MiXCR on the multiplex PCR reads and lists one entry per CDR3 protein. This repertoire shows roughly 610,000 distinct CDR3 sequences, roughly 16% found once; its top ten account for about 12%. The sample was also reused in another study, on T cells in Graves' hyperthyroidism and ophthalmopathy.

This chain uses TRBV4-2 with TRBJ2-3; D not certain. Source: peripheral blood mononuclear cells (PBMCs), taken at new diagnosis, from a patient treated with antithyroid drugs. This TCR came from a man aged 18 to 30 with Graves disease. CDR3 sequence: CASSPERTDTQYF. CDR3 bases: TGTGCCAGCAGCCCAGAAAGGACAGATACGCAGTATTTT.